This TCR beta chain was recovered during a study of blood T cell repertoires in COVID-19. Study-wide context: COVID-19 samples from acute and convalescent phases originated in the United States, Italy and Spain.

TCRdb's copy holds only in-frame clones and misses some; the assay was immunoSEQ multiplex PCR. The table lists 190,000 or so clones, approximately 90% of them singletons, with roughly 4% in the top ten. Trimming took off 3 bases at V and 11 bases at J, with 20 bases between the two ends. The CDR3 is 14 amino acids. Germline V gene sequence: CDR1 SGHRS, CDR2 YFSETQ. The rearrangement joins TRBV5-1 to TRBJ1-1; unclear D gene. This sequence originates from a woman in her 30s with acute or convalescent COVID-19. The sequenced sample was peripheral blood. The CDR3 sequence: CASSYNLRGDLAFF. In DNA form, the CDR3 reads TGCGCCAGCAGCTATAACCTCCGGGGTGACCTTGCTTTCTTT.